The sequence of this T cell receptor (beta chain) was determined in a study of vaccination and CD4 T cells after COVID-19. Sequenced with the Oncomine TCR Beta short-read assay was DNA taken from cultured CD4+ T cells. TCRdb reprocessed the PCR reads via MiXCR and lists one record per CDR3 protein. The repertoire has 10,000 or so distinct CDR3 sequences, 70% to 85% of them found once; the top ten carry around 16%. General study findings and limits: Within convalescent individuals, 304 out of 307 vaccine-specific clones proved to be spike mono-reactive.

About this clonotype: Its antigen remains unknown. The conserved final phenylalanine or tryptophan is absent from the CDR3, which likely points to a read error. The limits of the CDR3 on the DNA are not certain, so only TCRdb's listed CDR3 is given.

The CDR3 adds up to 12 amino acids, both ends counted. Germline V gene sequence: CDR1 MNHEY, CDR2 SVGEGT. Documented treatment: approximately 9-day PBMC culture with coronavirus spike peptide pools or control peptides (ViraFEST assay). T cells were expanded with peptide pools, and expanded clonotypes were identified by TCR sequencing. With around 9.4 ug/ml peptide pools and about 9.6 IU/ml IL-2, PBMCs were cultured at some 2.2 million per well. Fresh replacement IL-2 medium substituted for half the medium on days 3 and 7. The sample comprised CD4+ T cells from blood, cultured in vitro. The V call is TRBV6-2 or TRBV6-3, the J call TRBJ2-3; TRBD2 reflects the table's D call only, with no check against the DNA. This TCR came from a human donor who had recovered from COVID-19. The CDR3 is CASSSTSGRPLA.